This T cell receptor (beta chain) came from a study of blood T cell repertoires in COVID-19. Assay used: immunoSEQ multiplex PCR; TCRdb lists only in-frame clones, some missing. This sample carries more than 100,000 clones, about four fifths of them seen once, and the ten largest clones take about 2.5%. Germline V gives CDR1 LGHNT, CDR2 FRNRAP. The V gene end was trimmed by 0 bases and the J gene end by 7 bases; junction bases not matched to a gene: 3. The CDR3 totals 14 residues. This sequence was found in an older man with acute or convalescent COVID-19. The V call is TRBV12-5, the J call TRBJ1-2; 9 bases match TRBD1. The sample consisted of peripheral blood. Here the CDR3 DNA reads TGTGCTAGTGGTTTGGTACAGGGGGCTGTTGGCTACACCTTC. The encoded protein is CASGLVQGAVGYTF.